Here is one TCR beta chain with its context. This clone turned up a few times. This clone's antigen is unknown. Base quality data are lacking; no much larger clone is found one base away. Library preparation was by the immunoSEQ multiplex PCR assay. Rearranged TCR beta chain sequences were amplified with the hsTCRB Kit following the manufacturer's protocol. TCRB libraries were sequenced on an Illumina MiSeq. The original pipeline was this. The kit vendor's proprietary platform handled demultiplexing, trimming and gene mapping. TCRdb stores this immuneACCESS table with in-frame sequences only. Part of the clones is absent; in the studies checked, under half of the shortfall reflects unresolved V genes, and no reason is known for the rest. V, J and clone size were drawn from that table, and D and trimming were deduced from the DNA. The sample includes about 16,000 clones, with around four fifths observed a single time. Approximately 9.1% of the sample is in the top ten clones.

This sample was included in a study of a mutant IDH1 vaccine in newly diagnosed glioma (dated by TCRdb to about 2021). In terms of the full investigation: Of the approximately 34 patients who were treated, about 62% were male and about 40% were female, and the mean age was roughly 40 years. Prior to enrollment, patients had been given standard therapy consisting of radiotherapy alone, temozolomide alone, or radiochemotherapy with temozolomide, with the combination given to most patients. Six visits were used for peripheral blood collection: V03 (baseline), V05, V07, V10, V12 and V13. For exploratory analyses, longitudinal TCRB deep sequencing was carried out in about 26 treated patients wherever samples were available. Results and caveats for the whole study, not just this receptor: Pseudoprogression seemed to be unrelated to changes in the top peripheral T cell clonotypes found by TCRB sequencing. According to the authors, sample limitations meant that analyses of patient blood samples could not be reproduced. Selection of PBMC samples for TCRB deep sequencing was based on availability. Immune responses induced by the vaccine were seen in roughly 92% of patients across multiple MHC alleles.

The time point label, read with the paper, signifies: baseline, week 1 (first vaccination visit). Reading the label with the study, this specimen's treatment or condition is: pre-vaccination baseline after standard-of-care therapy. Donors had newly diagnosed WHO grade 3 or 4 IDH1-mutant astrocytomas with loss of nuclear ATRX. The samples were drawn from NOA16, a multicentre, single-arm, open-label phase I trial in Germany that tested a mutant IDH1 peptide vaccine in humans for the first time. Blood drawn at visit V03 was used as the baseline sample for immunogenicity testing. Genomic DNA for TCRB sequencing was extracted from EDTA blood using the DNeasy Blood and Tissue Kit. At the junction V is shortened by 8 bases and J by 4 bases, with 14 bases in between. The CDR3 starts with the cysteine, ends with the phenylalanine, and has 13 residues. Only the CDR3 part of the read is kept: 39 bases, read in frame from the first base. The germline V gene specifies MDHEN as CDR1 and SYDVKM as CDR2.

The sequenced sample was PBMCs, obtained from a glioma patient treated with radiotherapy, temozolomide or both. The rearrangement joined TRBV28 to TRBJ2-5; tentative D gene TRBD2, with 5 bases matching. The sequence was collected from a man in his forties with glioma. This receptor has the CDR3 CASEGVGLETQYF. The bases read TGTGCCAGCGAGGGAGTCGGCCTAGAGACCCAGTACTTC.